This TCR beta chain was retrieved from a study of CD8 T cells in ankylosing spondylitis (dated by TCRdb to about 2017). At the level of the whole study: The study set out to find disease-linked TCR variants by profiling T cell receptor beta repertoires in ankylosing spondylitis patients and healthy donors. The full study cohort comprised around 25 ankylosing spondylitis patients and 85 to 120 healthy donors. Peripheral blood was sampled, and synovial fluid was additionally collected from ankylosing spondylitis patients.

The CDR3 starts with the cysteine, ends with the phenylalanine, and has 11 residues. Just the 33-base CDR3 DNA is kept, in frame starting at base 1. The CDR1 and CDR2 encoded by the germline V gene are SGHTA and FQGNSA. V drops 4 bases and J drops 10 bases, leaving 11 bases in between. Overall study results and their limits: Some of the motif variants had been reported before in the synovial fluid and blood of reactive arthritis patients, a finding that suggests common disease-initiation mechanisms. Blood from ankylosing spondylitis patients appeared to be characterized by a TCR beta motif composed of about eight highly homologous amino acid variants. According to the report, matched synovial fluid samples from ankylosing spondylitis patients were significantly enriched for the disease-linked clones. The disease-linked clones had a CD8+ phenotype and were found at relatively low frequencies in peripheral blood.

Of note for this clonotype: There is no known antigen for this receptor. The input lacks base qualities; no much larger clone sits a single base away.

The sample was run on an Illumina HiSeq 2500. Quantitative 5'-RACE with molecular barcodes was the method used to prepare the TCR beta libraries. Processing in the source paper ran as follows. Disease-linked TCR variants were identified with a new computational method built on a probabilistic model of VDJ rearrangement. TCRdb trimmed public reads at Q25 via fastp, called clones via MiXCR and kept in-frame beta chains. Rows merge per CDR3 protein into single entries with the most common DNA and genes. The V and J calls and clone size come from TCRdb's table, not from the authors' own analysis. The sample table holds fewer than 500,000 distinct CDR3 sequences, of which about 22% were seen once. About 16% of the sample lies in the top ten.

The chain couples TRBV7-2 to TRBJ2-7; no D gene call is confident. The sequenced material came from blood, either unsorted or a sorted T cell fraction (not recorded which). The receptor was isolated from a male donor with ankylosing spondylitis. The base sequence is TGTGCCAGCAGCTCCGAGATTGGACAGTACTTC. This gives the protein CASSSEIGQYF.